This TCR beta chain was identified during a study of blood T cell repertoires in COVID-19. The table came from immunoSEQ multiplex PCR; TCRdb's copy has only in-frame clones and leaves some out. This table holds tens of thousands of clones, under 90% found once. Germline assignment: CDR1 LNHDA and CDR2 SQIVND (reference sequence). The CDR3 sequence is 15 residues long. Trimming pared 5 bases from V and 1 base from J, leaving 12 bases between. The sample consisted of peripheral blood. The TCR comes from a man between 65 and 80 years old with acute or convalescent COVID-19. The rearrangement links TRBV19 to TRBJ1-5, with D possibly being TRBD1 (5 bases). CDR3 nucleotide sequence: TGTGCCAGTAGTCAGGGAACCATAAGCAATCAGCCCCAGCATTTT. Protein: CASSQGTISNQPQHF.